Following are 27 T cell receptor beta chains from one sample sequenced in a study of memory CD4+ T cells and cytomegalovirus serostatus. The assay was immunoSEQ multiplex PCR, and TCRdb's table has in-frame clones only and misses some. The table has over 35,000 clones, 60% to 80% seen once. The sort gate was single viable CD3+CD4+CD8-CD45RO+ cells for memory CD4+ T cells. Sequencing was done on a sample of memory CD4+ T cells from blood. The receptor set was obtained from an adult in good health and CMV-seronegative.

The CDR3 spells CASSLDGRLNTEAFF. CDR3 nucleotide sequence: TGTGCCAGCAGCTTGGATGGCAGATTGAACACTGAAGCTTTCTTT. V usage is TRBV5-8 and J usage is TRBJ1-1; D call uncertain. The CDR3 has 15 amino acids. Germline V CDR1 and CDR2: SGHTS, YDEGEE. Between the trimmed V and J ends, which lost 0 bases and 0 bases, there was a span of 9 bases.

This clone was counted a single time. The chain combines TRBV5-4 with TRBJ1-2; a weak D match, TRBD1 (5 bases). CDR3 length: 13 residues. CDR1 and CDR2 from the germline V gene are SGHNT and YYREEE (reference sequence). Trimming pared 1 base from V and 9 bases from J, leaving 13 bases between. This CDR3 reads CASSLPGPSRYTF. CDR3 nucleotide sequence: TGTGCCAGCAGCTTGCCGGGACCTTCGCGCTACACCTTC.

Comment on this clone: The sample has other DNA sequences that encode this CDR3 too. The chain uses TRBV7-2 and TRBJ2-5; D is undetermined. This CDR3 contains 13 residues. Per germline, CDR1 SGHTA and CDR2 FQGNSA. V was shortened by 2 bases and J by 2 bases, with 6 bases between the two germline ends. CDR3 loop: CASSLTPQETQYF. DNA of the CDR3: TGTGCCAGCAGCTTAACACCGCAAGAGACCCAGTACTTC.

This clone was seen more than once but under ten times. Other DNA sequences in the sample encode the same CDR3. The chain joins TRBV11-2 to TRBJ1-5, with D tentatively TRBD1 (5 bases). Germline V gene data show CDR1 as SGHAT and CDR2 as FQNNGV. This CDR3 contains 14 residues. V lost 3 bases to trimming and J lost 4 bases, with 10 bases between them. For the CDR3, the DNA is TGTGCCAGCAGCTTGGGAACAGGTAATCAGCCCCAGCATTTT. This gives the protein CASSLGTGNQPQHF. Together with reference TRBV11-2 and TRBJ1-5, the CDR3 gives the full variable domain: EAGVAQSPRYKIIEKRQSVAFWCNPISGHATLYWYQQILGQGPKLLIQFQNNGVVDDSQLPKDRFSAERLKGVDSTLKIQPAKLEDSAVYLCASSLGTGNQPQHFGDGTRLSIL.

The V call is TRBV2, the J call TRBJ1-6; the D gene is possibly TRBD1 (6 bases). The germline CDR1 and CDR2 sequences are SNHLY and FYNNEI. This CDR3 is built from 14 residues. The V gene lost 1 base and the J gene lost 10 bases, with 11 bases spanning the gap. CDR3 region: CASSEEAGVSPLHF. In nucleotides, the CDR3 is TGTGCCAGCAGTGAAGAGGCAGGGGTGTCACCCCTCCACTTT.

The rearrangement uses TRBV5-4 and TRBJ2-2; 11 nucleotides line up with TRBD2. V shed 0 bases and J 4 bases; nucleotides not matched to a gene: 5. The CDR3 length is 17 residues. The germline V gene encodes CDR1 SGHNT and CDR2 YYREEE (reference sequence). This chain's CDR3 is CASSLVAGGQSTGELFF. CDR3 in DNA: TGTGCCAGCAGCTTGGTAGCGGGGGGGCAGAGCACCGGGGAGCTGTTTTTT. Filled out from reference TRBV5-4 and TRBJ2-2, the complete variable domain reads ETGVTQSPTHLIKTRGQQVTLRCSSQSGHNTVSWYQQALGQGPQFIFQYYREEENGRGNFPPRFSGLQFPNYSSELNVNALELDDSALYLCASSLVAGGQSTGELFFGEGSRLTVL.

This sequence joins TRBV7-2 and TRBJ2-1, with D possibly matching TRBD1 (7 bases). Germline V gene lookup returns CDR1 SGHTA and CDR2 FQGNSA. V was cut by 2 bases and J by 9 bases, with 17 bases left in between. The CDR3 runs 15 residues. The CDR3 sequence is CASSLQGVVEGEQFF. CDR3 in DNA: TGTGCCAGCAGCTTACAGGGGGTGGTGGAGGGTGAGCAGTTCTTC.

The chain recombines TRBV11-3 with TRBJ2-3; D may be TRBD2 (5 bases). The CDR3 totals 15 residues. Trimming took off 3 bases at V and 4 bases at J, with 14 bases between the two ends. Germline V gene data show CDR1 as SGHNT and CDR2 as YENEEA. For the CDR3, the DNA is TGTGCCAGCAGCTTTGGAGGAGAGGGATCAGATACGCAGTATTTT. Translated: CASSFGGEGSDTQYF.

V usage is TRBV9 and J usage is TRBJ1-3; D uncertain. V was trimmed by 4 bases and J by 0 bases, leaving 17 bases between them. The CDR3 sequence is 17 residues long. Germline V gives CDR1 SGDLS, CDR2 YYNGEE. Written as DNA, the CDR3 is TGTGCCAGCAGCCCCCCAAGTGGACTCTCCTCTGGAAACACCATATATTTT. As protein: CASSPPSGLSSGNTIYF. Complete variable domain (other parts from reference TRBV9 and TRBJ1-3): DSGVTQTPKHLITATGQRVTLRCSPRSGDLSVYWYQQSLDQGLQFLIQYYNGEERAKGNILERFSAQQFPDLHSELNLSSLELGDSALYFCASSPPSGLSSGNTIYFGEGSWLTVV.

This clone was observed a handful of times. V gene TRBV7-2 combines with J gene TRBJ1-4; TRBD1 is a possible D gene (5 bases). Germline lookup yields CDR1 SGHTA and CDR2 FQGNSA. Trimming left V 2 bases short and J 5 bases short, with 15 bases between. The CDR3 runs to 16 residues. CDR3 region: CASSLRAGRLNEKLFF. Here the CDR3 DNA reads TGTGCCAGCAGCTTAAGGGCAGGGCGGTTGAATGAAAAACTGTTTTTT.

The rearrangement uses TRBV7-3 and TRBJ2-1; D unresolved. The V end was cut by 1 base, the J end by 3 bases, with 4 bases between. The CDR3 consists of 13 residues. Germline CDR1 is SGHTA and CDR2 is FQGTGA. DNA for the CDR3: TGTGCCAGCAGCTTAATCGGCTACAATGAGCAGTTCTTC. Amino acids: CASSLIGYNEQFF.

The rearrangement uses TRBV5-8 and TRBJ2-5, with a weak D call TRBD1 (5 bases). V lost 1 base and J lost 0, with 16 bases in between. The CDR3 loop spans 17 amino acids. Per the germline V gene, CDR1 is SGHTS and CDR2 is YDEGEE. For the CDR3, the DNA is TGTGCCAGCAGCTTGTGGGCCGACAGATTATACCAAGAGACCCAGTACTTC. As protein: CASSLWADRLYQETQYF.

This clone was observed a handful of times. This sequence joins TRBV28 and TRBJ1-6, with D maybe TRBD1 (6 bases). Germline-derived CDR1 and CDR2 are MDHEN and SYDVKM. The CDR3 is 13 amino acids. V gave up 6 bases and J gave up 9 bases, with 12 bases separating them. As DNA, the CDR3 is TGTGCCAGCAGAGGGGGTTTCGGTTCACCCCTCCACTTT. This codes for CASRGGFGSPLHF.

The rearrangement uses TRBV19 and TRBJ1-3; D gene uncertain. V was clipped by 3 bases and J by 0 bases, with 21 bases between them. The CDR3 runs to 19 residues. Per germline, CDR1 LNHDA and CDR2 SQIVND (reference sequence). CDR3 loop: CASSMVWPEAWGSGNTIYF. CDR3 nucleotide sequence: TGTGCCAGTAGTATGGTTTGGCCGGAAGCGTGGGGCTCTGGAAACACCATATATTTT. The full variable domain, its missing parts supplied by reference TRBV19 and TRBJ1-3, is DGGITQSPKYLFRKEGQNVTLSCEQNLNHDAMYWYRQDPGQGLRLIYYSQIVNDFQKGDIAEGYSVSREKKESFPLTVTSAQKNPTAFYLCASSMVWPEAWGSGNTIYFGEGSWLTVV.

V gene TRBV7-7 combines with J gene TRBJ2-5; D might be TRBD2 (6 bases). Germline-derived CDR1 and CDR2 are SSHAT and FNYEAQ (reference sequence). V was cut by 1 base and J by 4 bases, with 10 bases left in between. The CDR3 runs 14 residues. DNA for the CDR3: TGTGCCAGCAGCTTAGTTGGGGGGACAGAGACCCAGTACTTC. Translated, it gives CASSLVGGTETQYF.

This chain links TRBV7-9 with TRBJ1-1, with no clear D. The CDR3 loop spans 14 amino acids. V was shortened by 5 bases and J by 1 base, with 11 bases between the two germline ends. Germline CDR1 is SEHNR and CDR2 is FQNEAQ (reference sequence). For the CDR3, the DNA is TGTGCCAGCAGCCCCAATCGGGGGAACACTGAAGCTTTCTTT. Translation: CASSPNRGNTEAFF. The full variable domain, with the rest looked up from reference TRBV7-9 and TRBJ1-1, is DTGVSQNPRHKITKRGQNVTFRCDPISEHNRLYWYRQTLGQGPEFLTYFQNEAQLEKSRLLSDRFSAERPKGSFSTLEIQRTEQGDSAMYLCASSPNRGNTEAFFGQGTRLTVV.

The J gene is TRBJ1-2, the V gene TRBV2, with D hard to call. The CDR3 runs 14 residues. V was clipped by 1 base and J by 6 bases, with 12 bases between them. The V gene's germline CDR1 is SNHLY and CDR2 FYNNEI. This chain's CDR3 is CASSEETVKDGYTF. Here the CDR3 DNA reads TGTGCCAGCAGTGAAGAAACCGTAAAAGATGGCTACACCTTC.

The V gene is TRBV7-2, the J gene TRBJ2-7; D possibly corresponds to TRBD2 (6 bases). In germline, CDR1 is SGHTA, CDR2 FQGNSA. V was cut by 1 base and J by 0 bases, with 10 bases left in between. The CDR3 consists of 15 residues. CDR3 protein: CASSLGSGLSYEQYF. CDR3 sequence (DNA): TGTGCCAGCAGCTTAGGTAGCGGCCTCTCCTACGAGCAGTACTTC.

This clone was picked up a small number of times. The chain combines TRBV6-5 with TRBJ2-7, with TRBD1 matching 9 bases. Germline CDR1 is MNHEY and CDR2 is SVGAGI. With 7 bases clipped from V and 5 bases from J, the junction kept 12 bases outside the gene matches. This CDR3 spans 15 amino acids. DNA for the CDR3: TGTGCCAGCACAAAATACCGGGACAGGGACCACGAGCAGTACTTC. This gives the protein CASTKYRDRDHEQYF.

The table lists this clone with a few counts. This chain joins TRBV30 and TRBJ1-6, with no clear D. Germline CDR1 GTSNPN, CDR2 SVGIG (reference sequence). V lost 5 bases and J lost 8, with 7 bases in between. This CDR3 has 11 residues. CDR3 sequence reads: CAWARDSPLHF. CDR3 DNA sequence: TGTGCCTGGGCAAGAGATTCACCCCTCCACTTT.

This chain uses TRBV29-1 with TRBJ1-6; no definite D call. This CDR3 has 15 residues. V was cut by 5 bases and J by 4 bases, with 15 bases left in between. Germline CDR1 reads SQVTM; CDR2 reads ANQGSEA. The chain's CDR3 is CSVRTSGDYNSPLHF. The CDR3 DNA reads TGCAGCGTTCGGACTTCTGGGGATTATAATTCACCCCTCCACTTT.

V gene TRBV11-2 combines with J gene TRBJ1-1; 7 nucleotides line up with TRBD1. The CDR3 length is 14 residues. Looked up from germline, CDR1 is SGHAT and CDR2 is FQNNGV. The ends lost 3 bases at V and 0 bases at J; junction bases unmatched: 1. Written as DNA, the CDR3 is TGTGCCAGCAGCTTGGGACAGTTGAACACTGAAGCTTTCTTT. Its protein product is CASSLGQLNTEAFF.

In this sample, this clone turned up once. This chain links TRBV2 with TRBJ2-5, with 10 nucleotides matching TRBD2. The germline V gene encodes CDR1 SNHLY and CDR2 FYNNEI. The CDR3 is 19 residues long. J gave up 1 base and V 2 bases, and 13 bases lay outside the gene matches. As DNA, the CDR3 is TGTGCCAGCAGTGAACTCGCGGAGCGGGGGGGCGTTTTCCAAGAGACCCAGTACTTC. It codes for CASSELAERGGVFQETQYF.

This clone was seen a handful of times. The chain uses TRBV29-1 and TRBJ1-1; tentative D call: TRBD1 (5 bases). The CDR3 covers 13 residues. Germline assignment: CDR1 SQVTM and CDR2 ANQGSEA. Trimming took off 3 bases at V and 2 bases at J, with 10 bases between the two ends. CDR3 DNA: TGCAGCGTTGAGATCGGGACTAACACTGAAGCTTTCTTT. This gives the protein CSVEIGTNTEAFF.

This clone showed up just a few times. CDR3 loop: CSVGGQGSYNYGYTF. The CDR3 DNA is TGCAGCGTGGGGGGACAGGGGTCCTACAACTATGGCTACACCTTC. V usage is TRBV29-1 and J usage is TRBJ1-2; TRBD1 agrees at 10 bases. Trimming took 6 bases from V and 2 from J; bases not matched to a gene: 9. Per germline, CDR1 SQVTM and CDR2 ANQGSEA. There are 15 residues in the CDR3.

The chain is built from TRBV5-4 and TRBJ2-1, with D perhaps being TRBD1 or TRBD2 (6 bases each). With 2 bases removed from V and 9 bases from J, the gap between germline ends came to 9 bases. The CDR3 is 12 residues long. Germline CDR1 SGHNT, CDR2 YYREEE (reference sequence). CDR3 in amino acids: CASSLGGIEQFF. Written as DNA, the CDR3 is TGTGCCAGCAGCTTAGGGGGGATTGAGCAGTTCTTC.

This chain uses TRBV19 with TRBJ2-5; 9 bases are a match to TRBD1. CDR3 length: 14 residues. V shed 5 bases and J 5 bases; nucleotides not matched to a gene: 6. Germline CDR1 reads LNHDA; CDR2 reads SQIVND (reference sequence). The CDR3 nucleotides read TGTGCCAGTAGTTCCAACGACAGGGGGGAGACCCAGTACTTC. Translating gives CASSSNDRGETQYF.